The following is a TCR beta chain sequence with its context. TCRdb's copy holds only in-frame clones and misses some; the assay was immunoSEQ multiplex PCR. The table records 53,000 or so clones, 70% to 85% of them present only once. These data come from a study of blood T cell repertoires in COVID-19. Study-wide context: The origin of the acute and convalescent COVID-19 samples was the United States, Italy and Spain. From T cells, B-cell-depleted T cells, or PBMCs came the material, which was cDNA or gDNA.

V lost 6 bases and J lost 2, with 5 bases in between. Per the germline V gene, CDR1 is DFQATT and CDR2 is SNEGSKA (reference sequence). There are 10 residues in the CDR3. Sequences were obtained from peripheral blood. The chain couples TRBV20-1 to TRBJ2-7; no clear D. The TCR sequence derives from a human donor in a cohort sampled during active COVID-19. CDR3 nucleotide sequence: TGCAGTGCGGCGGCCTACGAGCAGTACTTC. Its translation: CSAAAYEQYF.